This T cell receptor (beta chain) was sequenced during a study of blood T cell repertoires in COVID-19. About the research overall: PBMCs, B-cell-depleted T cells, or T cells provided the cDNA or gDNA that made up the material.

Profiled with immunoSEQ multiplex PCR; TCRdb holds only in-frame clones, not every one. The top ten clones hold over 9% of a sample with a few hundred thousand clones, about 88% of them seen once. CDR3 length: 13 residues. The V gene's germline CDR1 is SGDLS and CDR2 YYNGEE. V dropped 3 bases and J dropped 8 bases, with 14 bases sitting between them. The origin of this receptor is a middle-aged woman who had recovered from COVID-19. The sample consisted of PBMCs or T cells enriched from blood (not recorded which). The V and J genes are TRBV9 and TRBJ1-2; a possible D gene is TRBD1 (6 bases). The chain's CDR3 is CASSGDRSSGYTF. The CDR3 coding sequence is TGTGCCAGCAGCGGAGACAGGTCCAGCGGCTACACCTTC.